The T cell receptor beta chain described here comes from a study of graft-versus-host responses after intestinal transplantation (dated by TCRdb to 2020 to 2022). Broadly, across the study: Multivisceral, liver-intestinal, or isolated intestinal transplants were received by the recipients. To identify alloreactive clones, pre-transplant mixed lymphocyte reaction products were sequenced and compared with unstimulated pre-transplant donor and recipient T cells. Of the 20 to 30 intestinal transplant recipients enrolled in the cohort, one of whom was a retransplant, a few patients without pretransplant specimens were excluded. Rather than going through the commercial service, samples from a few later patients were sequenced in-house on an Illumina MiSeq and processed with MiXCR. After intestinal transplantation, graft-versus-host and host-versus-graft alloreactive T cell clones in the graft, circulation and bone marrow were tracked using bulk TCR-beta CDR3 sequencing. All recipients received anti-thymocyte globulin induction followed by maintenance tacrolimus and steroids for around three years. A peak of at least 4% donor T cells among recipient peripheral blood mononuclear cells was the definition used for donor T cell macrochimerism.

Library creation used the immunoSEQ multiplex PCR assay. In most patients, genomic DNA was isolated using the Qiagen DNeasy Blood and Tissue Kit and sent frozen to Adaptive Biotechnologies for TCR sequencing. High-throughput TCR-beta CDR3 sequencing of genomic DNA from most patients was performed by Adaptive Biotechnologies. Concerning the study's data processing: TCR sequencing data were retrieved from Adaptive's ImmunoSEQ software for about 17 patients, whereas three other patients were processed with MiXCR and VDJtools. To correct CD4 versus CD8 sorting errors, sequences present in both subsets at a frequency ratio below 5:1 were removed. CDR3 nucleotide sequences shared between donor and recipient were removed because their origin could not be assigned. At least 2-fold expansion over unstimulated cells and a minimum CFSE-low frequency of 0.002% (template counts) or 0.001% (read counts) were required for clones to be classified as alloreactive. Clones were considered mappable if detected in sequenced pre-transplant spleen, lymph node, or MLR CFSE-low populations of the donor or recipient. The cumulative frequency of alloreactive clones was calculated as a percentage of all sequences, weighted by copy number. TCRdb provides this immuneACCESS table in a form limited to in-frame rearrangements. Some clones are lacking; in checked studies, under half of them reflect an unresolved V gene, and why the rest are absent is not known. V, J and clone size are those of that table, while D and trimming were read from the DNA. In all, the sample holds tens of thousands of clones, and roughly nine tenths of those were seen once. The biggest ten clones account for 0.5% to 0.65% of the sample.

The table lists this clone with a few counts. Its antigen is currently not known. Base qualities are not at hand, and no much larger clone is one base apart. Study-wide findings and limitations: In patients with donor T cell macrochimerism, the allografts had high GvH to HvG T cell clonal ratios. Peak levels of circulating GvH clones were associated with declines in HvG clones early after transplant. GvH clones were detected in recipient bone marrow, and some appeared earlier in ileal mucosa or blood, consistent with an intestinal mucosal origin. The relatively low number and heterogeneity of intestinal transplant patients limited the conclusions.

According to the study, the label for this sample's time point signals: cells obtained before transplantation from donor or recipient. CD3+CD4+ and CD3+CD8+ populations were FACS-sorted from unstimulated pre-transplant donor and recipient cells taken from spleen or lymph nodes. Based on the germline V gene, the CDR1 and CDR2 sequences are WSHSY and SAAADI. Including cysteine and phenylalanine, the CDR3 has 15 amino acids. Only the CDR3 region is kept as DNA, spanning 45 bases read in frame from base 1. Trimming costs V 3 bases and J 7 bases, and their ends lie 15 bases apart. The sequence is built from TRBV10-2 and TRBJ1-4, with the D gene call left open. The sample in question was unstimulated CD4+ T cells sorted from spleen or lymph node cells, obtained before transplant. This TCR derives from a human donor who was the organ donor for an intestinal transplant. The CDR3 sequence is CASSEQLEWAEKLFF. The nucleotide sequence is TGCGCCAGCAGTGAACAGCTGGAATGGGCTGAAAAACTGTTTTTT.